The next 13 T cell receptor beta chains were all read from a single sample in a study of esophageal squamous cell carcinoma under preoperative chemotherapy (dated 2018 in TCRdb). The label giving this sample's time point can be read as: before preoperative PTX-NDP chemotherapy. Library method: PCR. TCRdb shows the sequencer as HiSeq X Ten. The public reads were reprocessed in TCRdb via fastp at Q25 and MiXCR, keeping in-frame beta chains. Under each unique CDR3 protein, matching rows form one entry showing the most common genes and DNA. The sample table shows over 14,000 distinct CDR3 sequences, and roughly 60% are seen once. The ten largest account for around 50% of the sample. The material was obtained from a patient given preoperative chemotherapy. Receptors were obtained from a human donor with esophageal squamous cell carcinoma. The donor label of this sample is uncertain.

This clonotype has more than one count but fewer than ten. J is TRBJ2-1 and V is TRBV7-2; D gene ambiguous. Germline CDR1 reads SGHTA; CDR2 reads FQGNSA. V lost 1 base to trimming and J lost 0 bases, with 7 bases between them. This CDR3 has 15 residues. The CDR3 sequence: CASSLEYTSYNEQFF. CDR3 sequence (DNA): TGTGCCAGCAGCTTAGAATATACCTCCTACAATGAGCAGTTCTTC.

J is TRBJ2-2 and V is TRBV6-1; TRBD1 matches 8 bases. The V gene end was trimmed by 3 bases and the J gene end by 5 bases; junction bases not matched to a gene: 2. The CDR3 covers 14 residues. Germline assignment: CDR1 MNHNS and CDR2 SASEGT. The DNA of the CDR3 is TGTGCCAGCAGTGACAGGGGGCGAACCGGGGAGCTGTTTTTT. Translation: CASSDRGRTGELFF.

A few counts support this clonotype. V gene TRBV7-2 combines with J gene TRBJ2-1; D may match TRBD1 or TRBD2 (6 bases each). Germline V gene lookup returns CDR1 SGHTA and CDR2 FQGNSA. V dropped 5 bases and J dropped 13 bases, with 24 bases sitting between them. CDR3 length: 15 amino acids. CDR3 DNA: TGTGCCAGCAGCCGTAGGGGGAGGATCGAAGAGACCCAGTTCTTC. Translated: CASSRRGRIEETQFF.

The chain links TRBV6-1 to TRBJ2-1, with TRBD2 as a possible D gene (6 bases). The J call could be wrong; TRBJ2-5 is a better fit for the DNA end. The CDR3 runs 15 residues. Germline V gene data show CDR1 as MNHNS and CDR2 as SASEGT. The CDR3 spells CASDDSGEPEETQYF. In DNA form, the CDR3 reads TGTGCCAGCGACGATAGCGGAGAACCCGAAGAGACCCAGTACTTC.

Note on this clonotype: The junction shows a germline mismatch at one end, possibly a read error. This chain links TRBV10-3 with TRBJ2-3, with 7 bases that match TRBD2. This CDR3 is built from 14 residues. The germline gives CDR1 ENHRY, CDR2 SYGVKD. The CDR3 reads CAGAGRSEGETQYF. The CDR3 bases are TGTGCGGGCGCCGGGAGGAGCGAAGGAGAGACGCAGTATTTC.

The chain links TRBV6-1 to TRBJ2-4; D is perhaps TRBD1 or TRBD2 (5 bases each). Germline loops: CDR1 MNHNS, CDR2 SASEGT. The CDR3 has 16 amino acids. The V gene lost 3 bases and the J gene lost 1 base, with 13 bases spanning the gap. In DNA form, the CDR3 reads TGTGCCAGCAGTGACTTGGGGGTGTGCGCCAAAAACATTCAGTACTTC. Residues: CASSDLGVCAKNIQYF.

This rearrangement joins TRBV6-1 to TRBJ2-1; TRBD1 matches at 9 bases. The J call is in doubt because the DNA end fits TRBJ2-7 better. This CDR3 is 15 amino acids long. Germline assignment: CDR1 MNHNS and CDR2 SASEGT. The CDR3 nucleotides are TGTGCCAGCAGTGTCAACGGACAGGGGTTGGGAGAGCAGTACTTC. This codes for CASSVNGQGLGEQYF.

About this clonotype: Germline is not matched at one junction end, which may reflect a read error. This chain joins TRBV10-1 and TRBJ2-3; tentatively, D is TRBD2 (5 bases). The CDR3 is 14 residues long. CDR1 and CDR2 from the germline V gene are WNHNN and SYGVQD (reference sequence). The CDR3 nucleotides read TGCGCCAGCAGGGAGGTGATAGCCAAAGACACGCAGTATTTC. Protein sequence: CASREVIAKDTQYF.

This clonotype was picked up one time. The junction departs from the called germline gene at one end, perhaps through a read error. The chain joins TRBV6-1 to TRBJ2-3; 7 bases match TRBD2. The CDR3 consists of 13 residues. Germline V gene data show CDR1 as MNHNS and CDR2 as SASEGT. The CDR3 spells CARMAGDNDTQYF. CDR3 DNA: TGTGCCAGGATGGCGGGAGACAACGATACTCAGTATTTC.

This chain joins TRBV24-1 and TRBJ2-1; D unresolved. Trimming stripped 4 bases from V and 9 bases from J, with 15 bases between. CDR1 and CDR2 (germline): KGHDR, SFDVKD. The CDR3 consists of 14 residues. This CDR3 is CATSDPGSTPEQFF. In DNA, the CDR3 is TGTGCCACCAGTGACCCCGGATCCACCCCTGAGCAGTTCTTC.

The V call is TRBV6-1, the J call TRBJ1-5, with D possibly being TRBD1 (5 bases). Trimming removed 3 bases at V and 3 bases at J, with 12 bases between. Germline CDR1 reads MNHNS; CDR2 reads SASEGT. CDR3 length equals 15 residues. The DNA of the CDR3 is TGTGCCAGCAGTGATGGTGGACATTCCAATCAGCCCCAGCATTTT. It yields the protein CASSDGGHSNQPQHF.

J is TRBJ2-2 and V is TRBV6-1; 8 bases are shared with TRBD1. The CDR3 consists of 14 residues. The germline gives CDR1 MNHNS, CDR2 SASEGT. Unmatched junction bases numbered 11, after V lost 7 bases and J lost 10 bases. The CDR3 DNA reads TGTGCCAGCACCCAACGGACAGGGTATGAGGAGCTGTTTTTT. It yields the protein CASTQRTGYEELFF.

The chain employs TRBV7-2 and TRBJ2-7; a possible D gene is TRBD2 (5 bases). CDR3 size: 13 residues. V shed 8 bases and J shed 1 base, with 12 bases lying between them. CDR1 SGHTA and CDR2 FQGNSA come from the germline V gene. The CDR3: CASRQAGSYEQYF. As DNA, the CDR3 is TGTGCCAGCCGCCAGGCGGGTTCCTACGAGCAGTACTTC.